The TCR beta chain described here comes from a study of blood T cell repertoires in COVID-19. Across the whole study: Acute-phase and convalescent COVID-19 samples originated in the United States, Italy and Spain. T cells, B-cell-depleted T cells, or PBMCs provided the cDNA or gDNA that served as material.

As originally analysed: Amplification of reference gene primers was used by the study to estimate nucleated cell counts. Some clones are missing from TCRdb's copy, which holds only in-frame ones; the method was immunoSEQ multiplex PCR. That table furnishes V, J and clone size, whereas the DNA furnished D and trimming. Of some 60,000 clones in the sample, 88% were seen once. CDR3 size: 13 residues. The V and J ends lost 2 bases and 10 bases respectively, with 9 bases between them. Germline V CDR1 and CDR2: MNHEY, SMNVEV (reference sequence). The sequence was collected from a man aged 55 to 70 with acute or convalescent COVID-19. The V gene is TRBV27, the J gene TRBJ1-6; D remains ambiguous. The sample consisted of peripheral blood. The CDR3, as DNA: TGTGCCAGCAGTTTAAACACCGTCTCACCCCTCCACTTT. Its translation is CASSLNTVSPLHF.